This T cell receptor beta chain came from a study of blood T cell repertoires in COVID-19. Turning to the study itself: T cells, B-cell-depleted T cells, or PBMCs supplied cDNA or gDNA.

Original processing notes: Using reference gene primer amplification, nucleated cell counts were estimated. Profiled with immunoSEQ multiplex PCR; TCRdb holds only in-frame clones, not every one. That table supplies the V and J calls and clone size; D and trimming were determined from the DNA. The sample lists tens of thousands of clones; around 79% were seen once. Only a few counts were recorded for this clone. Sample: peripheral blood. The receptor comes from a woman between 65 and 79 years old with acute or convalescent COVID-19.

The CDR3 DNA reads as TGTGCCACCAGCAGAGATAACTCCTACGAGCAGTACTTC. This codes for CATSRDNSYEQYF. The chain has TRBV15 and TRBJ2-7; the D is unclear. The CDR3 has 13 residues. Germline-derived CDR1 and CDR2 are LNHNV and YYDKDF (reference sequence). With 0 bases removed from V and 0 bases from J, the gap between germline ends came to 3 bases.